The sequence of this T cell receptor (beta chain) was determined in a study of early T cells in non-severe SARS-CoV-2 infection. The TCR library protocol was used to attach unique molecular identifiers. These identifiers were attached to individual cDNA molecules. TCRdb redid the calling of the 5' RACE reads with MiXCR, one entry per CDR3 protein. The repertoire holds 75,000 to 100,000 distinct CDR3 sequences, with approximately 15% as singletons. Germline V lookup: CDR1 LGHDT, CDR2 YNNKEL (reference sequence). CDR3 length equals 15 residues. Trimming took off 4 bases at V and 2 bases at J, with 14 bases between the two ends. This clonotype was recorded many times.

This clonotype was sampled from an adult who was a healthcare worker with PCR-confirmed SARS-CoV-2 infection or an uninfected control (not recorded which). Sequencing was carried out using whole blood. The genes are TRBV3-1 and TRBJ1-2; no reliable D call. In DNA form, the CDR3 reads TGTGCCAGCAGCCCCACCGGTTCACGAAACTATGGCTACACCTTC. This sequence encodes CASSPTGSRNYGYTF. The whole variable domain, remainder taken from reference TRBV3-1 and TRBJ1-2, is DTAVSQTPKYLVTQMGNDKSIKCEQNLGHDTMYWYKQDSKKFLKIMFSYNNKELIINETVPNRFSPKSPDKAHLNLHINSLELGDSAVYFCASSPTGSRNYGYTFGSGTRLTVV.